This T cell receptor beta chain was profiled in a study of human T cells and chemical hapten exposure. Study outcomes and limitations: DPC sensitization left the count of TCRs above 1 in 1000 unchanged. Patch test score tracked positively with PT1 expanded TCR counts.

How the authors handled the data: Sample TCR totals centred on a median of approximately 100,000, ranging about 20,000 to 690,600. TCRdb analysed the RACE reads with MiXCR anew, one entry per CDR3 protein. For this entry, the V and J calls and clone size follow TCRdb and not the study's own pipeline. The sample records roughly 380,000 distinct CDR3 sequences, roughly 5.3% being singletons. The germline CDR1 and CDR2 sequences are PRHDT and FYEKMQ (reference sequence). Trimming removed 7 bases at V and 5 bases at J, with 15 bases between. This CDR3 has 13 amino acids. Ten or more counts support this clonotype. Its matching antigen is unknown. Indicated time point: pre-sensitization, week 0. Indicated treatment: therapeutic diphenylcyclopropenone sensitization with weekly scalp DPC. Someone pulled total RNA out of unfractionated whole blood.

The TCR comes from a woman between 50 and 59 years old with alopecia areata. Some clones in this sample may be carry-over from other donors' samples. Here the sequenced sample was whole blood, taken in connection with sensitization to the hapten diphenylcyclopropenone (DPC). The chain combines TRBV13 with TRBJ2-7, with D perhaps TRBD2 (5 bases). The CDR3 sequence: CASTSGEGHEQYF. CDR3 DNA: TGTGCCAGCACCAGCGGAGAGGGTCACGAGCAGTACTTC.